This TCR beta chain emerged from a study of blood T cell repertoires in COVID-19. Produced via immunoSEQ multiplex PCR; TCRdb's table is partial and in-frame only. The data contain some 350,000 clones, 80% to 90% of them singletons. J was trimmed by 5 bases and V by 4 bases; bases with no gene match: 9. Germline V lookup: CDR1 LGHDT, CDR2 YNNKEL (reference sequence). The CDR3 has 15 residues. In Seattle, patients joined the study during active infection and were tracked longitudinally. The TCR originated in a woman aged 25 to 39 with COVID-19, enrolled during active disease. What was sequenced was peripheral blood. The J gene is TRBJ2-5, the V gene TRBV3-1 (or the pseudogene TRBV3-2), with 8 bases matching TRBD1. CDR3 sequence: CASSPGQGDMETQYF. The CDR3 region has the DNA TGTGCCAGCAGCCCCGGACAGGGTGATATGGAGACCCAGTACTTC.